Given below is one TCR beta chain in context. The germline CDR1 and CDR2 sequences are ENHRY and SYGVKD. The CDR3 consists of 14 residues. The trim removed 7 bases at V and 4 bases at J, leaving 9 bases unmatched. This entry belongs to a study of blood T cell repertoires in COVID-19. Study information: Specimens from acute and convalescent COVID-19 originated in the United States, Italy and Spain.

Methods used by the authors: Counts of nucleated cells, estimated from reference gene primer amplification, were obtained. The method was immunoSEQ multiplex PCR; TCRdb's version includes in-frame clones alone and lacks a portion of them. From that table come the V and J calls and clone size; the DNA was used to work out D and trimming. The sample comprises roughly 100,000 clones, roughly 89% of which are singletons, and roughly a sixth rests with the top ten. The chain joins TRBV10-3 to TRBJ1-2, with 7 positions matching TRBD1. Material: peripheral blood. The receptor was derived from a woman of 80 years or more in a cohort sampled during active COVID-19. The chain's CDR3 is CAITFTDRAYGYTF. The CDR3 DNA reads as TGTGCCATCACCTTTACCGACAGGGCCTATGGCTACACCTTC.